The 29 T cell receptor beta chains listed next were all sequenced from one sample in a study of T-cell memory formation after mild COVID-19 (dated by TCRdb to the early 2020s). Libraries were built with 5' RACE. Sequenced using an Illumina NovaSeq 6000. In-frame beta chains were kept once TCRdb had trimmed the public reads at Q25 with fastp and called clones with MiXCR. Identical CDR3 proteins give one entry, which carries the most common genes and DNA. This sample holds about 560,000 distinct CDR3 sequences; less than 25% were observed only once. The biggest ten clones account for roughly 8.1% of the sample. The sequencing sample was made of PBMCs or a T cell subset sorted from them (not recorded which). The receptors were gathered from an adult woman who had mild COVID-19 (a few samples of this study predate the infection). The sample titles of this study are shuffled in the database, so cell type and time point are left out; the donor was told from shared clones.

The chain uses TRBV30 and TRBJ1-2; no firm D call. V dropped 1 base and J dropped 5 bases, with 11 bases sitting between them. Germline CDR1 GTSNPN, CDR2 SVGIG (reference sequence). The CDR3 extends over 13 amino acids. The CDR3 DNA is TGTGCCTGGAGTGATTATGAGCGGTATGGCTACACCTTC. It encodes CAWSDYERYGYTF. The full variable domain, completed using reference TRBV30 and TRBJ1-2, is SQTIHQWPATLVQPVGSPLSLECTVEGTSNPNLYWYRQAAGRGLQLLFYSVGIGQISSEVPQNLSASRPQDRQFILSSKKLLLSDSGFYLCAWSDYERYGYTFGSGTRLTVV.

This clonotype was observed a handful of times. The CDR3 spells CASSSSKATLSISYEQYF. The CDR3 DNA is TGTGCCAGCAGCTCAAGCAAGGCCACCTTATCGATCTCCTACGAGCAGTACTTC. The gene calls are TRBV7-9 and TRBJ2-7; D gene ambiguous. The CDR3 sequence is 18 residues long. V lost 4 bases and J lost 0, with 22 bases in between. Looked up from germline, CDR1 is SEHNR and CDR2 is FQNEAQ (reference sequence).

This clonotype has only a few counts. The J gene is TRBJ2-3, the V gene TRBV5-1, with 7 nucleotides matching TRBD1. The germline V gene has CDR1 SGHRS and CDR2 YFSETQ. This CDR3 is built from 15 residues. V gave up 5 bases and J gave up 6 bases; unmatched junction bases: 12. This CDR3 reads CASRSAGGFGDTQYF. DNA for the CDR3: TGCGCCAGCAGATCGGCAGGGGGATTTGGGGATACGCAGTATTTT.

This clonotype came up many times. The chain has TRBV12-3 or TRBV12-4 and TRBJ2-7, with D tentatively TRBD2 (6 bases). This CDR3 has 14 residues. V was trimmed by 6 bases and J by 1 base, leaving 13 bases between them. The CDR3 DNA sequence: TGTGCCAGCAGGGACTCGGCGGGATCCTACGAGCAGTACTTC. As protein: CASRDSAGSYEQYF.

This clonotype was seen repeatedly, ten times or more. This rearrangement joins TRBV5-1 to TRBJ2-3; D may match TRBD1 or TRBD2 (5 bases each). This CDR3 is built from 13 residues. Trimming left V 4 bases short and J 5 bases short, with 11 bases between. The germline V gene encodes CDR1 SGHRS and CDR2 YFSETQ. CDR3 in DNA: TGCGCCAGCAGCCAGGGAGACGGAGATACGCAGTATTTT. The encoded protein is CASSQGDGDTQYF. Looking up the rest from reference TRBV5-1 and TRBJ2-3 gives the full variable domain: KAGVTQTPRYLIKTRGQQVTLSCSPISGHRSVSWYQQTPGQGLQFLFEYFSETQRNKGNFPGRFSGRQFSNSRSEMNVSTLELGDSALYLCASSQGDGDTQYFGPGTRLTVL.

V and J are TRBV6-6 and TRBJ2-2; unclear D gene. The V gene's germline CDR1 is MNHNY and CDR2 SVGAGI (reference sequence). The CDR3 sequence is 13 residues long. Trimming removed 4 bases at V and 4 bases at J, with 7 bases between. As DNA, the CDR3 is TGTGCCAGCAGTTGGACGGCCACCGGGGAGCTGTTTTTT. It codes for CASSWTATGELFF.

The chain combines TRBV29-1 with TRBJ2-1; weak D call: TRBD1 (5 bases). The germline gives CDR1 SQVTM, CDR2 ANQGSEA. V was cut by 4 bases and J by 6 bases, with 16 bases left in between. The CDR3 runs 14 residues. CDR3 protein: CSVVSGSRGNEQFF. The CDR3 DNA reads as TGCAGCGTTGTGTCGGGTTCTAGGGGCAATGAGCAGTTCTTC.

The chain carries TRBV7-2 and TRBJ2-1; TRBD1 or TRBD2 may be the D gene (6 bases each). Germline V gene lookup returns CDR1 SGHTA and CDR2 FQGNSA. This CDR3 comprises 17 residues. V lost 4 bases and J 0 bases, leaving 16 bases between the germline ends. The CDR3, as DNA: TGTGCCAGCAGCTCGGGGGCGGGGTTACCCTCCTACAATGAGCAGTTCTTC. Protein sequence: CASSSGAGLPSYNEQFF.

V gene TRBV7-3 combines with J gene TRBJ2-1; 9 bases map to TRBD2. From germline, CDR1 is SGHTA and CDR2 FQGTGA. This CDR3 is built from 16 residues. V was pared by 1 base and J by 7 bases, with 8 bases of the junction left unmatched. CDR3 in amino acids: CASSLIGTSRENEQFF. The CDR3 nucleotides are TGTGCCAGCAGCTTAATTGGGACTAGCCGTGAGAATGAGCAGTTCTTC.

This clonotype turned up a few times. The CDR3, as DNA: TGTGCCAGCAGCTTGTACAGCGACCACAATGAGCAGTTCTTC. This encodes CASSLYSDHNEQFF. The chain links TRBV5-5 to TRBJ2-1, with unresolved D. The V end lost 1 base, the J end lost 5 bases, and 10 bases lay between the germline ends. Looked up from germline, CDR1 is SGHKS and CDR2 is YYEKEE (reference sequence). The CDR3 consists of 14 residues.

The chain couples TRBV24-1 to TRBJ2-1; either TRBD1 or TRBD2 may fit D (6 bases each). The CDR3 runs 14 residues. The germline gives CDR1 KGHDR, CDR2 SFDVKD. The V gene lost 1 base and the J gene lost 5 bases, with 8 bases spanning the gap. This CDR3 reads CATSDFGGNNEQFF. The DNA of the CDR3 is TGTGCCACCAGTGATTTCGGGGGCAACAATGAGCAGTTCTTC.

This clonotype was observed a few times. This chain uses TRBV4-1 with TRBJ2-5, with 10 positions matching TRBD1. This CDR3 has 16 amino acids. The V segment lost 3 bases and the J segment 3 bases; nucleotides outside the gene matches: 7. Per germline, CDR1 MGHRA and CDR2 YSYEKL. The CDR3 is CASSQGQGIMEETQYF. CDR3 bases: TGCGCCAGCAGCCAGGGACAGGGGATTATGGAAGAGACCCAGTACTTC.

The rearrangement joins TRBV4-2 to TRBJ2-5; TRBD2 matches at 8 bases. V shed 6 bases and J 4 bases; nucleotides not matched to a gene: 10. The CDR3 spans 15 residues. Germline loops: CDR1 LGHNA, CDR2 YNFKEQ. The CDR3 nucleotides are TGTGCCAGCAGACGGGGTGCAGCGGGAGTAGAGACCCAGTACTTC. Protein product: CASRRGAAGVETQYF.

The gene calls are TRBV24-1 and TRBJ1-5; no firm D call. Trimming left V 5 bases short and J 0 bases short, with 13 bases between. This CDR3 is 16 amino acids long. Germline CDR1 reads KGHDR; CDR2 reads SFDVKD. For the CDR3, the DNA is TGTGCCACCAGTGGTCCCTCGTGGGATAGCAATCAGCCCCAGCATTTT. It yields the protein CATSGPSWDSNQPQHF.

This chain connects TRBV29-1 to TRBJ1-1; 10 bases match TRBD1. Germline V CDR1 and CDR2: SQVTM, ANQGSEA. There are 16 residues in the CDR3. After removal of 4 bases from V and 0 bases from J, the junction contained 8 bases not matched to a gene. CDR3 in DNA: TGCAGCGTTGGGACAGGGGGAGGAGTGCTGAACACTGAAGCTTTCTTT. Its protein product is CSVGTGGGVLNTEAFF.

A few counts support this clonotype. The chain combines TRBV6-2 or TRBV6-3 with TRBJ2-1; TRBD2 agrees at 7 bases. The CDR3 is 15 residues long. Unmatched junction bases numbered 7, after V lost 2 bases and J lost 6 bases. CDR1 is MNHEY, CDR2 SVGEGT, per germline. CDR3 nucleotides: TGTGCCAGCAGTTACGAAGGACTAGACACCAATGAGCAGTTCTTC. It yields the protein CASSYEGLDTNEQFF.

This clonotype was observed a handful of times. This chain joins TRBV7-9 and TRBJ2-7; 8 nucleotides match TRBD1. Germline lookup yields CDR1 SEHNR and CDR2 FQNEAQ (reference sequence). The CDR3 has 15 residues. The J segment lost 0 bases and the V segment lost 3 bases, leaving 4 bases of the junction unmatched. CDR3 nucleotides: TGTGCCAGCAGCTTCGACAGGGGAAGCTCCTACGAGCAGTACTTC. The encoded protein is CASSFDRGSSYEQYF.

This clonotype appeared a few times. The chain couples TRBV2 to TRBJ2-1, with unresolved D. Germline CDR1 SNHLY, CDR2 FYNNEI. Trimming pared 7 bases from V and 6 bases from J, leaving 16 bases between. The CDR3 loop spans 14 amino acids. The CDR3 region is CASTPGVATNEQFF. In DNA, the CDR3 is TGTGCCAGCACCCCTGGGGTGGCCACCAATGAGCAGTTCTTC. Full variable domain (rest looked up from reference TRBV2 and TRBJ2-1): EPEVTQTPSHQVTQMGQEVILRCVPISNHLYFYWYRQILGQKVEFLVSFYNNEISEKSEIFDDQFSVERPDGSNFTLKIRSTKLEDSAMYFCASTPGVATNEQFFGPGTRLTVL.

The chain couples TRBV7-3 to TRBJ2-3; 11 bases line up with TRBD2. Unmatched junction bases numbered 5, after V lost 2 bases and J lost 4 bases. The CDR3 is made up of 16 amino acids. Germline CDR1 SGHTA, CDR2 FQGTGA. The CDR3 nucleotides read TGTGCCAGCAGCTTAGAAACTAGCGGGAGACCAGATACGCAGTATTTT. As protein: CASSLETSGRPDTQYF. The entire variable domain, with the rest obtained from reference TRBV7-3 and TRBJ2-3, is as follows: GAGVSQTPSNKVTEKGKYVELRCDPISGHTALYWYRQSLGQGPEFLIYFQGTGAADDSGLPNDRFFAVRPEGSVSTLKIQRTERGDSAVYLCASSLETSGRPDTQYFGPGTRLTVL.

This chain connects TRBV6-4 to TRBJ2-1; 11 nucleotides align to TRBD2. V shed 6 bases and J 7 bases; nucleotides not matched to a gene: 11. The CDR3 contains 16 residues. Germline CDR1 reads MRHNA; CDR2 reads SNTAGT. This chain's CDR3 is CASSHSGGAPGNEQFF. Written as DNA, the CDR3 is TGTGCCAGCAGCCATAGCGGGGGGGCCCCTGGGAATGAGCAGTTCTTC.

A few counts support this clonotype. The CDR3 protein is CAWSGFQGGIAPQHF. Written as DNA, the CDR3 is TGTGCCTGGAGTGGATTCCAGGGTGGGATTGCGCCCCAGCATTTT. The chain carries TRBV30 and TRBJ1-5; D is possibly TRBD1 (5 bases). V gave up 1 base and J gave up 9 bases, with 19 bases separating them. Germline CDR1 reads GTSNPN; CDR2 reads SVGIG (reference sequence). This CDR3 is 15 amino acids long.

This clonotype showed up just a few times. The chain couples TRBV12-3 or TRBV12-4 to TRBJ1-1; D remains ambiguous. CDR3 length: 14 residues. Trimming removed 5 bases at V and 3 bases at J, with 13 bases between. The CDR3 sequence is CASSRDRRYTEAFF. The CDR3 bases are TGTGCCAGCAGTCGAGACCGACGGTACACTGAAGCTTTCTTT.

V and J are TRBV7-2 and TRBJ2-7; perhaps TRBD1 as D (6 bases). The germline CDR1 and CDR2 sequences are SGHTA and FQGNSA. The CDR3 has 14 residues. V was shortened by 2 bases and J by 2 bases, with 10 bases between the two germline ends. The CDR3 coding sequence is TGTGCCAGCAGCTTATGGACAGAGACCTACGAGCAGTACTTC. It yields the protein CASSLWTETYEQYF.

The chain is built from TRBV20-1 and TRBJ1-2; 9 nucleotides match TRBD1. Germline loops: CDR1 DFQATT, CDR2 SNEGSKA (reference sequence). Trimming cost V 7 bases and J 8 bases; bases outside gene matches: 11. The CDR3 is 13 amino acids. CDR3 amino acids: CSVRQGESWGYTF. The CDR3 DNA reads as TGCAGTGTCCGACAGGGGGAGAGTTGGGGCTACACCTTC.

The gene calls are TRBV9 and TRBJ2-7, with TRBD2 matching 11 bases. CDR1 is SGDLS, CDR2 YYNGEE, per germline. The CDR3 loop spans 16 amino acids. Trimming removed 2 bases from V and 3 bases from J; junction bases left unmatched: 7. The CDR3 reads CASSVGSGGALYEQYF. The CDR3 DNA sequence: TGTGCCAGCAGCGTGGGTAGCGGGGGGGCTCTCTACGAGCAGTACTTC.

This clonotype has more than one count but fewer than ten. This chain links TRBV12-3 or TRBV12-4 with TRBJ1-1, with 8 bases identical to TRBD1. There are 12 residues in the CDR3. V shed 9 bases and J 3 bases; nucleotides not matched to a gene: 3. The CDR3 coding sequence is TGTGCCAGTCAGGGGGCGGACACTGAAGCTTTCTTT. The encoded protein is CASQGADTEAFF.

V is TRBV6-5 and J is TRBJ2-1, with 11 bases lining up with TRBD2. V shed 1 base, J shed 8 bases, and the junction held 4 bases outside the gene matches. The CDR3 extends over 15 amino acids. Germline values: CDR1 MNHEY, CDR2 SVGAGI. This CDR3 is CASSYYSGGADEQFF. The CDR3, as DNA: TGTGCCAGCAGTTACTATAGCGGGGGGGCGGATGAGCAGTTCTTC.

The J gene is TRBJ1-5, the V gene TRBV5-6, with D uncertain. The CDR3 spans 13 residues. The germline V gene encodes CDR1 SGHDT and CDR2 YYEEEE. V gave up 5 bases and J gave up 9 bases, with 15 bases separating them. CDR3: CASRSMTRSPQHF. CDR3 coding DNA: TGTGCCAGCAGATCCATGACCCGTTCGCCCCAGCATTTT.

Only a few counts were recorded for this clonotype. The V gene is TRBV4-3, the J gene TRBJ2-1; 14 bases match TRBD2. The CDR3 length is 17 residues. V lost 1 base to trimming and J lost 9 bases; unmatched junction nucleotides: 8. The germline V gene has CDR1 LGHNA and CDR2 YSLEER. The CDR3 DNA sequence: TGCGCCAGCAGCCAAGGCAGGGGACTAGCGGGAGTGGGTGAGCAGTTCTTC. Protein sequence: CASSQGRGLAGVGEQFF.